These 25 T cell receptor beta chains were sequenced from one sample in a study of blood T cell repertoires in COVID-19. Assay used: immunoSEQ multiplex PCR; TCRdb lists only in-frame clones, some missing. The table includes roughly 150,000 clones, about 83% detected once. Sequenced: peripheral blood. The receptors here all came from a woman aged 80 or over with acute or convalescent COVID-19.

CDR3 bases: TGTGCCAGCAGTTTTCTTATAGACAAAACCTTTTCTGGGGCCAACGTCCTGACTTTC. This gives the protein CASSFLIDKTFSGANVLTF. The chain uses TRBV6-2 or TRBV6-3 and TRBJ2-6; D is uncertain. The CDR3 is 19 residues long. The V end was cut by 4 bases, the J end by 1 base, with 20 bases between. The germline gives CDR1 MNHEY, CDR2 SVGEGT.

Only a few counts were recorded for this clone. V gene TRBV7-2 combines with J gene TRBJ2-1; TRBD2 might be the D (6 bases). The CDR3 covers 16 residues. Germline values: CDR1 SGHTA, CDR2 FQGNSA. Trimming shortened V by 2 bases and J by 0 bases, and 11 bases separated the two germline ends. CDR3 residues: CASSLLAASSYNEQFF. CDR3 coding DNA: TGTGCCAGCAGCTTATTAGCGGCTAGCTCCTACAATGAGCAGTTCTTC.

The rearrangement joins TRBV6-5 to TRBJ2-3; TRBD2 matches 8 bases. The J segment lost 6 bases and the V segment lost 6 bases, leaving 11 bases of the junction unmatched. Germline V CDR1 and CDR2: MNHEY, SVGAGI. The CDR3 spans 15 residues. CDR3 in amino acids: CASRSPSGGYDTQYF. Here the CDR3 DNA reads TGTGCCAGCAGGTCCCCCAGCGGGGGTTATGATACGCAGTATTTT.

CDR3 sequence (DNA): TGTGCCAGCAGTTACTCGCGGGGACTAGCGGGACTCTTCTACAATGAGCAGTTCTTC. It yields the protein CASSYSRGLAGLFYNEQFF. The chain links TRBV6-2 or TRBV6-3 to TRBJ2-1; TRBD2 agrees at 13 bases. The junction had 8 bases not matched to a gene; V was cut back by 0 bases and J by 3 bases. CDR1 is MNHEY and CDR2 is SVGEGT in the germline V gene. This CDR3 spans 19 amino acids.

The rearrangement joins TRBV7-8 to TRBJ1-2, with D possibly TRBD1 on 5 matching bases. This CDR3 comprises 13 residues. Trimming left V 1 base short and J 4 bases short, with 7 bases between. Looked up from germline, CDR1 is SGHVS and CDR2 is FQNEAQ. This CDR3 is CASSLVRAYGYTF. CDR3 nucleotides: TGTGCCAGCAGCTTAGTCAGGGCCTATGGCTACACCTTC.

The rearrangement joins TRBV5-1 to TRBJ2-5, with a possible D match to TRBD1 (6 bases). Trimming stripped 0 bases from V and 5 bases from J, with 11 bases between. This CDR3 has 14 residues. CDR1 is SGHRS and CDR2 is YFSETQ in the germline V gene. The CDR3 reads CASSLGTVGETQYF. CDR3 in DNA: TGCGCCAGCAGCTTGGGGACAGTAGGGGAGACCCAGTACTTC.

This clone occurred once. This rearrangement joins TRBV10-3 to TRBJ1-1; D uncertain. The germline CDR1 and CDR2 sequences are ENHRY and SYGVKD. The CDR3 extends over 16 amino acids. The V and J ends lost 2 bases and 3 bases respectively, with 16 bases between them. Here the CDR3 reads CAISENYGEADTEAFF. The CDR3, as DNA: TGTGCCATCAGTGAGAATTACGGGGAAGCGGACACTGAAGCTTTCTTT.

The rearrangement joins TRBV4-1 to TRBJ2-7; 11 nucleotides agree with TRBD1. CDR1 and CDR2 (germline): MGHRA, YSYEKL. This CDR3 is 13 amino acids long. V lost 4 bases, J lost 5 bases, and 1 base stayed unmatched. CDR3 sequence reads: CASSRTGGNEQYF. As DNA, the CDR3 is TGCGCCAGCAGCCGGACAGGGGGCAACGAGCAGTACTTC.

The genes are TRBV2 and TRBJ2-4, with 8 positions matching TRBD1. Germline assignment: CDR1 SNHLY and CDR2 FYNNEI. V shed 4 bases, J shed 0 bases, and the junction held 17 bases outside the gene matches. This CDR3 has 20 residues. The DNA for the CDR3 is TGTGCCAGCAGTGGTGGCTCGCGGGCAGGGGGCAACCTAGCCAAAAACATTCAGTACTTC. Translation gives CASSGGSRAGGNLAKNIQYF.

The chain links TRBV7-2 to TRBJ1-1, with 7 bases aligning to TRBD1. CDR3 size: 13 residues. In germline, CDR1 is SGHTA, CDR2 FQGNSA. The junction had 11 bases not matched to a gene; V was cut back by 5 bases and J by 11 bases. DNA for the CDR3: TGTGCCAGCAGCCTATTTTACAGGGGAGCGGCTTTCTTT. It codes for CASSLFYRGAAFF.

This clone has just a few counts. J is TRBJ1-6 and V is TRBV19, with 7 bases identical to TRBD1. The germline V gene has CDR1 LNHDA and CDR2 SQIVND (reference sequence). Trimming cost V 6 bases and J 4 bases; bases outside gene matches: 3. The CDR3 has 14 residues. CDR3 protein: CASRPGQYNSPLHF. The DNA of the CDR3 is TGTGCCAGTAGGCCGGGACAGTATAATTCACCCCTCCACTTT.

This clone showed up just a few times. The V call is TRBV28, the J call TRBJ1-1; 11 bases align to TRBD1. Trimming took 6 bases from V and 4 from J; bases not matched to a gene: 4. CDR1 MDHEN and CDR2 SYDVKM come from the germline V gene. CDR3 size: 14 residues. The CDR3 loop reads CASSRDRGFTEAFF. The DNA of the CDR3 is TGTGCCAGCAGCAGGGACAGGGGGTTCACTGAAGCTTTCTTT.

The rearrangement uses TRBV15 and TRBJ1-6; 8 bases are a match to TRBD1. CDR3 size: 14 residues. J lost 10 bases, V lost 0 bases, and 2 bases had no gene match. Germline V gene data show CDR1 as LNHNV and CDR2 as YYDKDF (reference sequence). The CDR3 DNA reads as TGTGCCACCAGCAGAGATGGACAGGGATCACCCCTCCACTTT. This codes for CATSRDGQGSPLHF.

This sequence joins TRBV5-1 and TRBJ1-4, with D unresolved. CDR1 is SGHRS, CDR2 YFSETQ, per germline. The length of the CDR3 is 14 residues. The V end was cut by 5 bases, the J end by 1 base, with 9 bases between. The CDR3 nucleotides are TGCGCCAGCAGTCGGGAGGGAACTAATGAAAAACTGTTTTTT. This encodes CASSREGTNEKLFF.

This sequence joins TRBV30 and TRBJ2-1; D may be TRBD2 (6 bases). This CDR3 has 13 amino acids. Trimming cost V 3 bases and J 9 bases, with 15 bases left between them. Germline V CDR1 and CDR2: GTSNPN, SVGIG (reference sequence). For the CDR3, the DNA is TGTGCCTGGAGGGCCGGGAGTCGGAGTGAGCAGTTCTTC. It is translated as CAWRAGSRSEQFF.

The chain uses TRBV11-2 and TRBJ2-3; a weak D match, TRBD2 (6 bases). The CDR3 covers 13 residues. Looked up from germline, CDR1 is SGHAT and CDR2 is FQNNGV. V was clipped by 5 bases and J by 2 bases, with 8 bases between them. CDR3 nucleotides: TGTGCCAGCAGCCGGGGGATCACAGATACGCAGTATTTT. This gives the protein CASSRGITDTQYF.

This chain joins TRBV7-9 and TRBJ1-2; a weak D match, TRBD1 (5 bases). The CDR3 loop spans 16 amino acids. V was trimmed by 5 bases and J by 4 bases, leaving 20 bases between them. Per germline, CDR1 SEHNR and CDR2 FQNEAQ (reference sequence). In DNA, the CDR3 is TGTGCCAGCAGCCCAACCGGTAGTCAGGGTGGCTATGGCTACACCTTC. The encoded protein is CASSPTGSQGGYGYTF.

This clone was observed once. This chain joins TRBV5-1 and TRBJ2-5, with TRBD1 matching over 7 bases. The CDR3 runs 13 residues. V gave up 4 bases and J gave up 3 bases; unmatched junction bases: 3. CDR1 SGHRS and CDR2 YFSETQ come from the germline V gene. The chain's CDR3 is CASSNTGEETQYF. As DNA, the CDR3 is TGCGCCAGCAGCAATACAGGGGAAGAGACCCAGTACTTC. Supplemented by reference TRBV5-1 and TRBJ2-5, the full variable domain reads KAGVTQTPRYLIKTRGQQVTLSCSPISGHRSVSWYQQTPGQGLQFLFEYFSETQRNKGNFPGRFSGRQFSNSRSEMNVSTLELGDSALYLCASSNTGEETQYFGPGTRLLVL.

The chain recombines TRBV7-3 with TRBJ2-2; TRBD2 is a possible D gene (6 bases). Trimming removed 2 bases at V and 0 bases at J, with 10 bases between. Germline CDR1 reads SGHTA; CDR2 reads FQGTGA. This CDR3 contains 16 residues. The CDR3 loop is CASSLGSGANTGELFF. CDR3 coding DNA: TGTGCCAGCAGCTTAGGGTCGGGGGCGAACACCGGGGAGCTGTTTTTT.

A note on this clone: Within the sample, other DNA sequences also encode this same CDR3. The chain combines TRBV30 with TRBJ1-4; D might be TRBD1 (6 bases). Germline CDR1 and CDR2: GTSNPN and SVGIG (reference sequence). V was pared by 3 bases and J by 7 bases, with 12 bases between. The CDR3 has 13 amino acids. This CDR3 reads CAWRDRGGEKLFF. For the CDR3, the DNA is TGTGCCTGGAGGGACAGAGGGGGTGAAAAACTGTTTTTT.

The rearrangement joins TRBV19 to TRBJ1-5, with D perhaps TRBD1 (5 bases). Germline CDR1 and CDR2: LNHDA and SQIVND (reference sequence). V was trimmed by 5 bases and J by 2 bases, leaving 16 bases between them. This CDR3 is 16 amino acids long. The CDR3: CASSETVPGGNQPQHF. The DNA of the CDR3 is TGTGCCAGTAGTGAGACAGTCCCGGGAGGCAATCAGCCCCAGCATTTT.

The chain uses TRBV30 and TRBJ2-1; D may be TRBD2 (6 bases). Germline CDR1 reads GTSNPN; CDR2 reads SVGIG (reference sequence). The CDR3 has 15 amino acids. The V gene lost 1 base and the J gene lost 4 bases, with 14 bases spanning the gap. In nucleotides, the CDR3 is TGTGCCTGGAGTGGTGGCTTGGGACTGTACAATGAGCAGTTCTTC. Its translation is CAWSGGLGLYNEQFF.

In its sample, this clone was seen once. The rearrangement joins TRBV25-1 to TRBJ2-7; D not resolved. Trimming took 4 bases from V and 4 from J, leaving 5 bases between them. Germline CDR1 is MGHDK and CDR2 is SYGVNS. The CDR3 sequence is 11 residues long. Written as DNA, the CDR3 is TGTGCCAGCAGTGGTCTTTACGAGCAGTACTTC. Protein sequence: CASSGLYEQYF.

The chain combines TRBV27 with TRBJ2-7, with 13 bases identical to TRBD2. The J segment lost 3 bases and the V segment lost 0 bases, leaving 8 bases of the junction unmatched. The CDR3 runs to 18 residues. Germline V lookup: CDR1 MNHEY, CDR2 SMNVEV (reference sequence). Here the CDR3 DNA reads TGTGCCAGCAGTTTATCCGGGACTAGCGGGATCCCCGTCTACGAGCAGTACTTC. Translating gives CASSLSGTSGIPVYEQYF.

The chain recombines TRBV6-2 or TRBV6-3 with TRBJ1-4; a weak D match, TRBD1 (5 bases). V shed 2 bases and J shed 7 bases, with 14 bases lying between them. CDR1 and CDR2 (germline): MNHEY, SVGEGT. This CDR3 is built from 15 residues. The CDR3 bases are TGTGCCAGCAGTTACAAGGGGTTTGCCCCTGAAAAACTGTTTTTT. This codes for CASSYKGFAPEKLFF.